This TCR beta chain stems from a study of blood T cell repertoires in COVID-19. Study as a whole: From the United States, Italy and Spain came samples of acute and convalescent COVID-19. The analysed material was cDNA or gDNA that came from T cells, B-cell-depleted T cells, or PBMCs.

In the original analysis: Nucleated cell number was recorded as an estimate derived from reference gene primer amplification. Clones were sequenced by immunoSEQ multiplex PCR, and TCRdb holds only the in-frame ones, with some missing. From that table come the V and J calls and clone size; the DNA was used to work out D and trimming. The sample includes under 300,000 clones, around 90% seen only once; the top ten take 7.2%. This clone has just one count. Sequenced material: peripheral blood. The TCR sequence derives from a man aged 55 to 69 who had recovered from COVID-19.

The CDR3 DNA reads as TGCGCCAGCGCGCCCCAATGGACTAGCGGGGGGGCCAAAAACATTCAGTACTTC. It codes for CASAPQWTSGGAKNIQYF. The chain recombines TRBV5-1 with TRBJ2-4, with 14 nucleotides matching TRBD2. CDR3 length: 18 residues. J lost 1 base, V lost 7 bases, and 10 bases had no gene match. Germline lookup yields CDR1 SGHRS and CDR2 YFSETQ.